This TCR beta chain stems from a study of shared T cell receptors in the human thymus. The germline V gene encodes CDR1 MDHEN and CDR2 SYDVKM. The CDR3 covers 19 residues. V lost 3 bases to trimming and J lost 0 bases; unmatched junction nucleotides: 15. The table came from immunoSEQ multiplex PCR; TCRdb's copy has only in-frame clones and leaves some out. The data show about 660,000 clones, over 75% seen once. These records were also assigned to another study, of human thymus T cells. That study reports: Having corrective surgery for congenital heart defects, healthy Finnish infants were the ones who donated. Corrective heart surgery yielded the resections from which the thymus tissue came. V and J genes seemed to be used with bias in thymic and blood repertoires.

This receptor was obtained from a boy in the first two years of life with a congenital heart defect. V is TRBV28 and J is TRBJ2-7; 9 positions match TRBD1. The sample comprised thymocytes. The chain's CDR3 is CASSFSPGQGAASSYEQYF. The CDR3 DNA follows: TGTGCCAGCAGTTTCTCACCGGGACAGGGCGCCGCGAGCTCCTACGAGCAGTACTTC. Together with reference TRBV28 and TRBJ2-7, the CDR3 gives the full variable domain: DVKVTQSSRYLVKRTGEKVFLECVQDMDHENMFWYRQDPGLGLRLIYFSYDVKMKEKGDIPEGYSVSREKKERFSLILESASTNQTSMYLCASSFSPGQGAASSYEQYFGPGTRLTVT.